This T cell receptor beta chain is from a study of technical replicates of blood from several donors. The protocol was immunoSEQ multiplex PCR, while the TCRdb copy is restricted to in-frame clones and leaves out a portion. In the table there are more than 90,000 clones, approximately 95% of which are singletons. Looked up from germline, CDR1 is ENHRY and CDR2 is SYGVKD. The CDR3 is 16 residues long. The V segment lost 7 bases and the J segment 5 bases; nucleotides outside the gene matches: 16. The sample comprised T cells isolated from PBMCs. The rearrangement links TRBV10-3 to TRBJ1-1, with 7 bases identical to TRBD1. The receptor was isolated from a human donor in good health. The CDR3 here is CAITREGGFPVTEAFF. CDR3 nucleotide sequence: TGTGCCATCACCCGGGAAGGGGGCTTTCCGGTAACTGAAGCTTTCTTT.